Below are 17 T cell receptor beta chains sequenced from a single sample in a study of vaccination and CD4 T cells after COVID-19. Their specific antigens are unknown. Cultured CD4+ T-cell DNA underwent Oncomine TCR Beta short-read sequencing. TCRdb re-derived calls from the PCR reads in MiXCR, one entry per CDR3 protein. Of approximately 16,000 distinct CDR3 sequences in the sample, approximately 62% are singletons; the top ten hold roughly 9.4%. The treatment: roughly 11-day PBMC culture with coronavirus spike peptide pools or control peptides (ViraFEST assay). The sequenced sample consisted of CD4+ T cells from blood, cultured in vitro. The receptors were gathered from a human donor who had recovered from COVID-19.

This clonotype was observed once. The chain has TRBV7-2 and TRBJ2-7; D not resolved. The CDR3 consists of 14 residues. Looked up from germline, CDR1 is SGHTA and CDR2 is FQGNSA. V lost 5 bases to trimming and J lost 0 bases, with 11 bases between them. As DNA, the CDR3 is TGTGCCAGCAGCCCACGGGCTCCCTCCTACGAGCAGTACTTC. Encoded protein: CASSPRAPSYEQYF. The entire variable domain, with the rest obtained from reference TRBV7-2 and TRBJ2-7, is as follows: GAGVSQSPSNKVTEKGKDVELRCDPISGHTALYWYRQSLGQGLEFLIYFQGNSAPDKSGLPSDRFSAERTGGSVSTLTIQRTQQEDSAVYLCASSPRAPSYEQYFGPGTRLTVT.

The V gene is TRBV11-3, the J gene TRBJ1-1; D remains ambiguous. CDR3 length: 14 amino acids. Germline CDR1 is SGHNT and CDR2 is YENEEA. Trimming stripped 2 bases from V and 9 bases from J, with 16 bases between. CDR3 sequence reads: CASSLWPLVAKAFF. CDR3 nucleotides: TGTGCCAGCAGCTTATGGCCCCTTGTCGCCAAAGCTTTCTTT.

This clonotype came up a few times. The chain combines TRBV6-5 with TRBJ1-2; 7 nucleotides agree with TRBD1. The CDR3 is 18 residues long. The junction had 16 bases not matched to a gene; V was cut back by 0 bases and J by 6 bases. Germline V gives CDR1 MNHEY, CDR2 SVGAGI. As DNA, the CDR3 is TGTGCCAGCAGTTACTCAGGCAGGGACAGTACTACAGGAGATGGCTACACCTTC. Its protein is CASSYSGRDSTTGDGYTF.

This clonotype was seen a few times. The gene calls are TRBV20-1 and TRBJ2-7, with a possible D match to TRBD1 (5 bases). The germline V and J ends were trimmed by 6 bases and 3 bases, with 9 bases remaining between them. This CDR3 contains 11 residues. Per germline, CDR1 DFQATT and CDR2 SNEGSKA (reference sequence). The CDR3 sequence is CSARQYYEQYF. The CDR3 bases are TGCAGTGCCCGACAGTACTACGAGCAGTACTTC.

This chain links TRBV19 with TRBJ2-6; tentative D call: TRBD2 (6 bases). The V and J ends lost 7 bases and 1 base respectively, with 14 bases between them. This CDR3 is 16 amino acids long. Germline CDR1 LNHDA, CDR2 SQIVND (reference sequence). CDR3 in amino acids: CASNQGRLSGANVLTF. The CDR3 DNA is TGTGCCAGTAACCAAGGGAGGTTATCTGGGGCCAACGTCCTGACTTTC.

The chain uses TRBV20-1 and TRBJ1-1, with a weak D call TRBD1 (5 bases). Deletions cut 1 base from V and 3 bases from J, with 18 bases between. This CDR3 region has 16 residues. Germline lookup yields CDR1 DFQATT and CDR2 SNEGSKA (reference sequence). CDR3 sequence: CSARVSGGTGDTEAFF. The CDR3 coding sequence is TGCAGTGCTAGAGTCTCGGGGGGGACGGGGGACACTGAAGCTTTCTTT.

This CDR3 is CASSFGISRYTDTQYF. In DNA form, the CDR3 reads TGTGCCAGCAGCTTCGGAATCTCGCGTTACACAGATACGCAGTATTTT. This rearrangement joins TRBV7-6 to TRBJ2-3; D gene unclear. The CDR3 has 16 residues. V was cut by 3 bases and J by 2 bases, with 15 bases left in between. Looked up from germline, CDR1 is SGHVS and CDR2 is FNYEAQ.

The chain joins TRBV15 to TRBJ2-5; D unresolved. Looked up from germline, CDR1 is LNHNV and CDR2 is YYDKDF (reference sequence). With 0 bases removed from V and 2 bases from J, the gap between germline ends came to 10 bases. The CDR3 is made up of 15 amino acids. Here the CDR3 reads CATSRDKSAQETQYF. The CDR3 DNA sequence: TGTGCCACCAGCAGAGATAAGTCAGCGCAAGAGACCCAGTACTTC.

The chain has TRBV2 and TRBJ2-7; TRBD1 matches 7 bases. This CDR3 is built from 14 residues. Germline assignment: CDR1 SNHLY and CDR2 FYNNEI. J was trimmed by 0 bases and V by 6 bases; bases with no gene match: 5. CDR3 DNA sequence: TGTGCCAGCAGCGTCCGACAGGGCTCCTACGAGCAGTACTTC. Amino acids: CASSVRQGSYEQYF.

The V and J genes are TRBV10-3 and TRBJ2-2, with 15 nucleotides matching TRBD2. The CDR3 runs 16 residues. Unmatched junction bases numbered 2, after V lost 2 bases and J lost 7 bases. Germline CDR1 reads ENHRY; CDR2 reads SYGVKD. The CDR3 region has the DNA TGTGCCATCAGTGAGGGACTAGCGGGAGGGGTCGGGGAGCTGTTTTTT. Protein sequence: CAISEGLAGGVGELFF.

V and J are TRBV20-1 and TRBJ2-3; 8 nucleotides align to TRBD2. CDR3 length: 20 residues. V lost 0 bases to trimming and J lost 0 bases; unmatched junction nucleotides: 17. Germline V gene lookup returns CDR1 DFQATT and CDR2 SNEGSKA (reference sequence). CDR3 residues: CSARDGGLVGLLTSTDTQYF. CDR3 bases: TGCAGTGCTAGAGATGGGGGACTAGTGGGTTTACTCACTAGCACAGATACGCAGTATTTT.

This clonotype was recorded a few times. This chain connects TRBV7-3 to TRBJ2-2; 7 bases align to TRBD2. The germline V gene has CDR1 SGHTA and CDR2 FQGTGA. The CDR3 contains 15 residues. V lost 5 bases to trimming and J lost 7 bases; unmatched junction nucleotides: 10. This chain's CDR3 is CASSLEVGGSGELFF. The CDR3 bases are TGTGCCAGCAGCCTCGAGGTCGGCGGGAGCGGGGAGCTGTTTTTT.

This clonotype was counted a few times. The chain is built from TRBV7-9 and TRBJ1-1; the D gene is possibly TRBD1 (6 bases). Germline V lookup: CDR1 SEHNR, CDR2 FQNEAQ (reference sequence). The V gene lost 5 bases and the J gene lost 3 bases, with 22 bases spanning the gap. The CDR3 spans 17 residues. CDR3 nucleotides: TGTGCCAGCAGCCTCCTACCAGGCCAGGGGAGGTACACTGAAGCTTTCTTT. Translated, it gives CASSLLPGQGRYTEAFF.

The V gene is TRBV7-2, the J gene TRBJ1-2; TRBD1 matches at 7 bases. Germline CDR1 and CDR2: SGHTA and FQGNSA. Trimming cost V 5 bases and J 3 bases; bases outside gene matches: 6. This CDR3 has 14 residues. CDR3 in DNA: TGTGCCAGCAGCGCCCTCAGGGGGGACTATGGCTACACCTTC. Translating gives CASSALRGDYGYTF.

The chain uses TRBV30 and TRBJ1-2; no definite D call. V lost 3 bases and J 2 bases, leaving 16 bases between the germline ends. The CDR3 contains 15 residues. Germline loops: CDR1 GTSNPN, CDR2 SVGIG (reference sequence). This chain's CDR3 is CAWRIWYGVNYGYTF. DNA of the CDR3: TGTGCCTGGAGGATTTGGTATGGGGTAAACTATGGCTACACCTTC. Full variable domain (rest looked up from reference TRBV30 and TRBJ1-2): SQTIHQWPATLVQPVGSPLSLECTVEGTSNPNLYWYRQAAGRGLQLLFYSVGIGQISSEVPQNLSASRPQDRQFILSSKKLLLSDSGFYLCAWRIWYGVNYGYTFGSGTRLTVV.

This chain uses TRBV20-1 with TRBJ1-5; D ambiguous. V shed 0 bases and J shed 3 bases, with 15 bases lying between them. The CDR3 sequence is 16 residues long. Germline CDR1 reads DFQATT; CDR2 reads SNEGSKA (reference sequence). Here the CDR3 DNA reads TGCAGTGCTAGAGATTCCCAGGAGACAACCAATCAGCCCCAGCATTTT. Translated, it gives CSARDSQETTNQPQHF.

The gene calls are TRBV20-1 and TRBJ2-1, with 10 bases matching TRBD2. The J segment lost 0 bases and the V segment lost 2 bases, leaving 4 bases of the junction unmatched. Germline V gene data show CDR1 as DFQATT and CDR2 as SNEGSKA (reference sequence). This CDR3 is built from 16 residues. In DNA form, the CDR3 reads TGCAGTGCTAGACTAGCGGGAGTAGACTCCTACAATGAGCAGTTCTTC. Its protein is CSARLAGVDSYNEQFF.